This T cell receptor beta chain was obtained from a study of T cell responses to AZD1222 COVID-19 vaccine. Researchers grouped second doses given at about 4 or about 12 weeks into one pool. Sequenced by immunoSEQ multiplex PCR; TCRdb stores in-frame clones only, minus some. Among about 110,000 clones listed, roughly 89% were seen once. Broader study findings: Clonal diversity may have been underestimated, and the donors were mostly white British, with more females than males. AZD1222 recipients seropositive at baseline numbered only five or six. Repertoire sampling happened only post peak T cell response.

As concerns this clone: Its antigen remains unknown.

Germline V gives CDR1 ENHRY, CDR2 SYGVKD. V lost 4 bases, J lost 0 bases, and 9 bases lay in between. The CDR3 has 14 residues. The chain carries TRBV10-3 and TRBJ1-1; tentatively, D is TRBD1 (5 bases). The TCR was taken from an adult who received the AZD1222 COVID-19 vaccine. Sample: peripheral blood, taken 28 days after the second AZD1222 dose. The CDR3 DNA is TGTGCCATCAGTGTGGGGCCCATGAACACTGAAGCTTTCTTT. Its protein is CAISVGPMNTEAFF.